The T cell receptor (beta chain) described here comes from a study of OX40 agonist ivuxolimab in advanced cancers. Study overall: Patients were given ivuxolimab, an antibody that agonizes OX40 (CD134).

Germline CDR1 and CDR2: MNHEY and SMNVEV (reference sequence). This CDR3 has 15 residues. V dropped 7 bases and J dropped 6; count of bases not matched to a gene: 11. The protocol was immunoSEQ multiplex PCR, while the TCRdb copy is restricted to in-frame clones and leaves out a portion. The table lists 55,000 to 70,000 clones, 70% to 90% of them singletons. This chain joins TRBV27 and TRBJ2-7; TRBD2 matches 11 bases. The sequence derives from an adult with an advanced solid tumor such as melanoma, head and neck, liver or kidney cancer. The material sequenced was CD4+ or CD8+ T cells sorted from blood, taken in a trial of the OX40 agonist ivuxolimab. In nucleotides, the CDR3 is TGTGCCAGCACCGTCGGTAGCGGGAGGGCCACCGAGCAGTACTTC. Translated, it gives CASTVGSGRATEQYF.